This T cell receptor beta chain was found in a study of tumor-infiltrating lymphocytes in primary liver carcinoma. In the study overall: The patients included men and women who were aged 30 to 69 years. Study-level findings and limits: Lower overlap was observed for tumor-adjacent and tumor-blood pairs relative to tumor region pairs.

Of note for this clonotype: Antigen specificity is unknown.

From approximately 0.5 ug of total RNA, TCR beta-specific cDNA was reverse-transcribed using a constant-region primer. A slightly modified ARM-PCR protocol with three nested multiplex PCR rounds produced these TCR beta libraries. Running nine to ten cycles apiece, the first two PCR rounds relied on TRBV1-TRBV30 forward primers together with a C-beta reverse primer. Each CDR3 protein is one row after TCRdb ran MiXCR on the multiplex PCR reads. This sample carries approximately 320,000 distinct CDR3 sequences, around three fifths of them seen once, and the ten largest clones take 15% to 20%. The length of the CDR3 is 15 residues. Germline CDR1 reads MNHEY; CDR2 reads SVGAGI. Deletions cut 7 bases from V and 5 bases from J, with 18 bases between. Germline DNA was extracted alongside blood RNA, which was obtained from unsorted whole blood.

The TCR was taken from a woman in her twenties or thirties with primary liver carcinoma and hepatitis B virus infection. The source material was peripheral blood. V is TRBV6-5 and J is TRBJ1-5, with D possibly matching TRBD1 (6 bases). The CDR3 DNA reads as TGTGCCAGCAATCCTAGGACAGATGGCGATCAGCCCCAGCATTTT. Translating it yields CASNPRTDGDQPQHF.